The rows below give T cell receptor beta chains drawn from one sample of a study of early T cells in non-severe SARS-CoV-2 infection. One entry per CDR3 protein, called by TCRdb with MiXCR from the 5' RACE reads. The sample records 46,000 or so distinct CDR3 sequences, around 14% being singletons. Sequenced material: whole blood. The receptors stem from an adult who was a healthcare worker with PCR-confirmed SARS-CoV-2 infection or an uninfected control (not recorded which). Both conserved end residues are trimmed from each CDR3. Fields, in order: V gene, J gene, CDR3 protein.

V gene: TRBV7-9; J gene: TRBJ1-1; CDR3 protein: ASSLGQGATEAF
V gene: TRBV7-2; J gene: TRBJ2-7; CDR3 protein: ASSSDGTRTYEQY
V gene: TRBV11-3; J gene: TRBJ2-5; CDR3 protein: ASSPEGLSGETQY
V gene: TRBV6-1; J gene: TRBJ2-1; CDR3 protein: ASSDSTGQGAHNEQF
V gene: TRBV6-4; J gene: TRBJ1-5; CDR3 protein: ASSETGTWDQPQH
V gene: TRBV29-1; J gene: TRBJ2-5; CDR3 protein: SAQTTAQETQY
V gene: TRBV18; J gene: TRBJ1-1; CDR3 protein: VSSRGTGNTEAF
V gene: TRBV7-6; J gene: TRBJ2-7; CDR3 protein: ASSPNPEASYEQY
V gene: TRBV5-1; J gene: TRBJ1-6; CDR3 protein: ASSLDSFNSPLH
V gene: TRBV7-2; J gene: TRBJ2-3; CDR3 protein: ASLGARALVDTQY
V gene: TRBV28; J gene: TRBJ1-1; CDR3 protein: ACRSTGGWTEAF
V gene: TRBV28; J gene: TRBJ1-2; CDR3 protein: ASSTTGHGYT
V gene: TRBV7-2; J gene: TRBJ2-1; CDR3 protein: ASSHQTGANEQF
V gene: TRBV6-5; J gene: TRBJ2-7; CDR3 protein: ASGWGASGTESDEQY
V gene: TRBV3-1; J gene: TRBJ1-2; CDR3 protein: ASSQDWQGAGGYT
V gene: TRBV7-9; J gene: TRBJ2-7; CDR3 protein: ASSLVTGPSKEQY
V gene: TRBV13; J gene: TRBJ2-7; CDR3 protein: ASSRGLHNYEQY
V gene: TRBV2; J gene: TRBJ1-2; CDR3 protein: ASSGEGMSGYT
V gene: TRBV7-9; J gene: TRBJ1-4; CDR3 protein: ASSLKMGPARLGKDEKLF
V gene: TRBV20-1; J gene: TRBJ2-1; CDR3 protein: SSEPPSVETIYYNEQF
V gene: TRBV7-2; J gene: TRBJ2-1; CDR3 protein: ASSPPGGTNYNEQF
V gene: TRBV5-1; J gene: TRBJ1-2; CDR3 protein: ASSLEAGAAGYT
V gene: TRBV2; J gene: TRBJ2-3; CDR3 protein: ASSDGAGRTDTQY
V gene: TRBV3-1; J gene: TRBJ1-5; CDR3 protein: ASSQSLGQPQH
V gene: TRBV6-5; J gene: TRBJ2-6; CDR3 protein: ASSPDRAGANVLT
V gene: TRBV7-9; J gene: TRBJ1-6; CDR3 protein: ASRPDITFNSPLH
V gene: TRBV18; J gene: TRBJ2-5; CDR3 protein: ASSRTSLETQY
V gene: TRBV10-3; J gene: TRBJ2-4; CDR3 protein: AISESWWDRGLAKNIQY
V gene: TRBV18; J gene: TRBJ2-2; CDR3 protein: ASSPLTIAGTNTGELF
V gene: TRBV7-9; J gene: TRBJ1-1; CDR3 protein: ASSLYDNTEAF
V gene: TRBV20-1; J gene: TRBJ1-1; CDR3 protein: SAPYRVRDRGYTEAF
V gene: TRBV2; J gene: TRBJ1-3; CDR3 protein: ASRGGLRGGNTIY
V gene: TRBV10-2; J gene: TRBJ1-4; CDR3 protein: ASTGPPNEKLF
V gene: TRBV29-1; J gene: TRBJ1-2; CDR3 protein: SVEKIGWQGEGYT
V gene: TRBV4-1; J gene: TRBJ2-7; CDR3 protein: ASSQGQGKYYEQY
V gene: TRBV3-1; J gene: TRBJ1-5; CDR3 protein: ASSQAAYNQPQH
V gene: TRBV30; J gene: TRBJ1-5; CDR3 protein: AWSMGGNQPQH
V gene: TRBV5-1; J gene: TRBJ2-7; CDR3 protein: ASSAGTSVSPYEQY
V gene: TRBV7-9; J gene: TRBJ2-2; CDR3 protein: VGTQNTGELF
V gene: TRBV30; J gene: TRBJ2-7; CDR3 protein: AWSVLAGNYEQY
V gene: TRBV6-5; J gene: TRBJ1-3; CDR3 protein: ASSPSAGPGNTIY
V gene: TRBV7-9; J gene: TRBJ1-6; CDR3 protein: ASSLTNSPLH
V gene: TRBV27; J gene: TRBJ1-6; CDR3 protein: ASSLKGHTYNSPLH
V gene: TRBV4-1; J gene: TRBJ2-1; CDR3 protein: ASSQSLAGGEQF
V gene: TRBV3-1; J gene: TRBJ1-1; CDR3 protein: ASSRTGVSTEAF
V gene: TRBV5-6; J gene: TRBJ1-1; CDR3 protein: ASRWGLNTEAF
V gene: TRBV28; J gene: TRBJ1-1; CDR3 protein: ASSPDSRTEAF
V gene: TRBV20-1; J gene: TRBJ2-3; CDR3 protein: SARVGPPSRDTQY
V gene: TRBV27; J gene: TRBJ2-7; CDR3 protein: ASSLSSAREQY
V gene: TRBV6-2/TRBV6-3; J gene: TRBJ1-3; CDR3 protein: ASSPGTSAGNTIY
V gene: TRBV7-2; J gene: TRBJ1-1; CDR3 protein: ASRTTDVGITEAF
V gene: TRBV5-4; J gene: TRBJ2-1; CDR3 protein: ASSLALYNEQF
V gene: TRBV5-1; J gene: TRBJ2-1; CDR3 protein: ASSLEGDYNEQF
V gene: TRBV28; J gene: TRBJ2-5; CDR3 protein: ASHPGLAKETQY
V gene: TRBV20-1; J gene: TRBJ1-1; CDR3 protein: SALGQANTEAF